This T cell receptor (beta chain) was sequenced for a study of blood T cell repertoires in COVID-19. On the study more broadly: Sites in the United States, Italy and Spain provided acute and convalescent COVID-19 samples.

Germline CDR1 is SNHLY and CDR2 is FYNNEI. The CDR3 extends over 12 amino acids. Trimming left V 7 bases short and J 5 bases short, with 11 bases between. The cohort comprised adults aged about 18 to 100 years residing in approximately 25 US areas. Clinical histories supplied by participants themselves formed the basis of cohort assignment. Methods used by the authors: Researchers report that nucleated cell counts were estimated from reference gene primer amplification. TCRdb's copy holds only in-frame clones and misses some; the assay was immunoSEQ multiplex PCR. V and J calls and clone size follow that table, whereas D and trimming were derived from the DNA. The table records about 320,000 clones, 90% to 95% of them present only once.

The clonotype comes from a woman aged 25 to 39 who had been exposed to COVID-19. The sequenced material came from PBMCs or T cells enriched from blood (not recorded which). The V and J genes are TRBV2 and TRBJ2-5; D not certain. The CDR3 protein is CASNRVSETQYF. For the CDR3, the DNA is TGTGCCAGCAACCGGGTATCCGAGACCCAGTACTTC.